Shown below are 18 T cell receptor beta chains from a single sample sequenced in a study of T cell responses to AZD1222 COVID-19 vaccine. Some clones are missing from TCRdb's copy, which holds only in-frame ones; the method was immunoSEQ multiplex PCR. There are around 130,000 clones in the sample; more than 80% occur only once, and 3.5% to 4.5% lies in the top ten. Material: peripheral blood, obtained 28 days after the second dose of the MenACWY control vaccine. Every receptor here comes from an adult who received the MenACWY meningococcal vaccine as a control.

The chain is built from TRBV2 and TRBJ2-1; 7 bases fit TRBD1. Germline loops: CDR1 SNHLY, CDR2 FYNNEI. This CDR3 has 12 residues. This CDR3 is CVTGRSYNEQFF. CDR3 DNA sequence: TGTGTGACAGGGCGCTCCTACAATGAGCAGTTCTTC.

This chain links TRBV29-1 with TRBJ2-3, with 14 bases aligning to TRBD2. Looked up from germline, CDR1 is SQVTM and CDR2 is ANQGSEA. This CDR3 comprises 16 residues. Unmatched junction bases numbered 3, after V lost 1 base and J lost 3 bases. In DNA, the CDR3 is TGCAGCGTTGAAGCAAGGACTAGCGGGAGGACAGATACGCAGTATTTT. It encodes CSVEARTSGRTDTQYF.

V gene TRBV28 combines with J gene TRBJ1-5; the D gene is possibly TRBD1 (6 bases). Germline assignment: CDR1 MDHEN and CDR2 SYDVKM. The CDR3 covers 15 residues. V was clipped by 3 bases and J by 5 bases, with 14 bases between them. The CDR3 loop reads CASSLGQGRHQPQHF. The CDR3 DNA sequence: TGTGCCAGCAGTTTGGGGCAGGGGCGCCATCAGCCCCAGCATTTT.

The gene calls are TRBV7-8 and TRBJ2-1; no reliable D call. Deletions cut 2 bases from V and 0 bases from J, with 8 bases between. The CDR3 extends over 15 amino acids. CDR1 and CDR2 (germline): SGHVS, FQNEAQ. The CDR3 sequence: CASSLMLISYNEQFF. The CDR3 DNA is TGTGCCAGCAGCTTAATGTTGATCTCCTACAATGAGCAGTTCTTC.

A single count supports this clone. The rearrangement joins TRBV27 to TRBJ1-6; D not resolved. Germline V gives CDR1 MNHEY, CDR2 SMNVEV (reference sequence). The CDR3 spans 18 residues. V was shortened by 5 bases and J by 2 bases, with 19 bases between the two germline ends. The CDR3 region is CASSPTRVGRTYNSPLHF. In DNA form, the CDR3 reads TGTGCCAGCAGTCCAACGCGGGTAGGGAGGACCTATAATTCACCCCTCCACTTT.

The chain joins TRBV4-1 to TRBJ2-3, with D possibly matching TRBD1 (5 bases). Germline loops: CDR1 MGHRA, CDR2 YSYEKL. The CDR3 totals 15 residues. Trimming pared 2 bases from V and 0 bases from J, leaving 9 bases between. CDR3 nucleotides: TGCGCCAGCAGCCAATATGCAGGGAGCACAGATACGCAGTATTTT. It encodes CASSQYAGSTDTQYF.

The V gene is TRBV14, the J gene TRBJ1-1; D not resolved. CDR3 length: 14 amino acids. Trimming took 5 bases from V and 3 from J, leaving 13 bases between them. The germline gives CDR1 SGHDN, CDR2 FVKESK. The CDR3 protein is CASSEIRAHTEAFF. CDR3 nucleotides: TGTGCCAGCAGCGAGATACGCGCCCACACTGAAGCTTTCTTT.

This clone was seen a few times. V usage is TRBV28 and J usage is TRBJ1-2; perhaps TRBD1 as D (5 bases). Trimming stripped 6 bases from V and 0 bases from J, with 14 bases between. The CDR3 sequence is 15 residues long. Germline V gene lookup returns CDR1 MDHEN and CDR2 SYDVKM. CDR3 DNA: TGTGCCAGCAGGGCCTCAGGGTTTACTAACTATGGCTACACCTTC. Translation gives CASRASGFTNYGYTF.

The chain employs TRBV2 and TRBJ1-4; D gene uncertain. From germline, CDR1 is SNHLY and CDR2 FYNNEI. Trimming left V 6 bases short and J 0 bases short, with 8 bases between. The CDR3 extends over 14 amino acids. The CDR3 DNA is TGTGCCAGCAGGGACCAGCCAACTAATGAAAAACTGTTTTTT. Amino acid sequence: CASRDQPTNEKLFF.

This chain uses TRBV7-2 with TRBJ2-2; 9 bases fit TRBD1. This CDR3 is built from 15 residues. Germline lookup yields CDR1 SGHTA and CDR2 FQGNSA. V trimming: 8 bases; J trimming: 6 bases; junction bases outside the gene matches: 10. CDR3 region: CASGWGQGVAGELFF. CDR3 sequence (DNA): TGTGCCAGCGGGTGGGGACAGGGAGTGGCCGGGGAGCTGTTTTTT.

CDR3 coding DNA: TGCGCCAGCAGCTTGGCCGGGAGCGGGAGTGGAGAGACCCAGTACTTC. Translation: CASSLAGSGSGETQYF. The rearrangement joins TRBV5-1 to TRBJ2-5; TRBD2 agrees at 8 bases. This CDR3 is 16 amino acids long. Trimming cost V 0 bases and J 4 bases; bases outside gene matches: 8. The V gene's germline CDR1 is SGHRS and CDR2 YFSETQ.

The rearrangement joins TRBV6-5 to TRBJ1-2; D ambiguous. The CDR3 totals 15 residues. Per the germline V gene, CDR1 is MNHEY and CDR2 is SVGAGI. V was trimmed by 7 bases and J by 4 bases, leaving 19 bases between them. In nucleotides, the CDR3 is TGTGCCAGCACTCCTGTGTCTGGCGGAGTCTATGGCTACACCTTC. Translated: CASTPVSGGVYGYTF.

This chain links TRBV5-1 with TRBJ1-4; unclear D gene. CDR3 length: 14 amino acids. The germline gives CDR1 SGHRS, CDR2 YFSETQ. The V end was cut by 4 bases, the J end by 6 bases, with 13 bases between. CDR3 coding DNA: TGCGCCAGCAGCCCCGGGAATGGGGATGAAAAACTGTTTTTT. It is translated as CASSPGNGDEKLFF.

The chain has TRBV5-8 and TRBJ1-1; the D gene is possibly TRBD1 (6 bases). Germline V lookup: CDR1 SGHTS, CDR2 YDEGEE. The CDR3 has 15 residues. The germline V and J ends were trimmed by 0 bases and 2 bases, with 11 bases remaining between them. CDR3 nucleotide sequence: TGTGCCAGCAGCTTGGGTGGGACAAAAAACACTGAAGCTTTCTTT. As protein: CASSLGGTKNTEAFF.

In this sample, this clone turned up once. The chain uses TRBV21-1 and TRBJ2-5; the D call in the table, TRBD1, was not verified against the DNA. TRBV21-1 is a listed pseudogene. The CDR3 is 14 amino acids. The CDR3 nucleotides are TGTGCCAGCAGCAAATGGGACAGGAGAGAGACCCAGTACTTC. Translating gives CASSKWDRRETQYF.

The rearrangement uses TRBV5-1 and TRBJ2-1; perhaps TRBD2 as D (6 bases). Trimming cost V 7 bases and J 9 bases, with 26 bases left between them. There are 16 residues in the CDR3. Germline-derived CDR1 and CDR2 are SGHRS and YFSETQ. DNA of the CDR3: TGCGCCAGCTTGCGCCCCGGGACTGGAGCACAAAGTGAGCAGTTCTTC. Translated, it gives CASLRPGTGAQSEQFF.

This clone was detected once. V is TRBV5-6 and J is TRBJ2-1, with D unclear. This CDR3 is 13 amino acids long. V was pared by 1 base and J by 6 bases, with 8 bases between. Germline assignment: CDR1 SGHDT and CDR2 YYEEEE. CDR3 sequence: CASSLFESNEQFF. CDR3 nucleotides: TGTGCCAGCAGCTTGTTCGAGAGCAATGAGCAGTTCTTC.

The chain couples TRBV2 to TRBJ2-1, with 8 bases that match TRBD1. Unmatched junction bases numbered 2, after V lost 1 base and J lost 12 bases. This CDR3 is built from 12 residues. The germline V gene encodes CDR1 SNHLY and CDR2 FYNNEI. The CDR3 loop reads CASSEGDRGQFF. CDR3 bases: TGTGCCAGCAGTGAAGGAGACAGGGGGCAGTTCTTC.